Listed below are T cell receptor beta chains from one sample, sequenced in a study of blood T cell repertoires in COVID-19. Produced via immunoSEQ multiplex PCR; TCRdb's table is partial and in-frame only. Of about 90,000 clones detected, 80% to 85% appear once; the ten largest clones hold 6.3%. Input material: peripheral blood. These receptors were obtained from a man in his sixties with acute or convalescent COVID-19. Each CDR3 is given with its conserved first and last residue. The D gene is left open where the match is weak. Clone size appears in some rows only: once, few, many, or a class for an expanded clone.

D gene	J gene	clone size	V gene	CDR3 protein	CDR3 DNA
.	TRBJ2-7	few	TRBV6-5	CASSYARGSYEQYF	TGTGCCAGCAGTTACGCTCGCGGCTCCTACGAGCAGTACTTC
.	TRBJ2-5	.	TRBV9	CASSVTGGTQETQYF	TGTGCCAGCAGCGTAACCGGGGGGACACAAGAGACCCAGTACTTC
.	TRBJ2-1	.	TRBV12-5	CASGLQGNEQFF	TGTGCTAGTGGTTTACAGGGCAATGAGCAGTTCTTC
.	TRBJ1-6	.	TRBV5-5	CASSSDRKERSPLHF	TGTGCCAGCAGCTCCGACCGAAAGGAGCGTTCACCCCTCCACTTT
TRBD1	TRBJ2-7	.	TRBV6-5	CASSPSWAGGYEQYF	TGTGCCAGCAGTCCCTCCTGGGCAGGGGGCTACGAGCAGTACTTC
.	TRBJ1-4	.	TRBV7-9	CASSSSTAGTANEKLFF	TGTGCCAGCAGCTCATCAACCGCAGGGACTGCTAATGAAAAACTGTTTTTT
TRBD1	TRBJ1-1	.	TRBV29-1	CSVGLDRGAFF	TGCAGCGTCGGCCTAGACAGGGGAGCTTTCTTT
TRBD1	TRBJ1-1	.	TRBV19	CASSSATGGWVRTFF	TGTGCCAGTAGTTCAGCGACAGGGGGCTGGGTCCGGACTTTCTTT
.	TRBJ1-1	.	TRBV29-1	CSVERNTEAFF	TGCAGCGTTGAGAGGAACACTGAAGCTTTCTTT
.	TRBJ1-3	.	TRBV12-3/TRBV12-4	CASSFSTIYF	TGTGCCAGCAGTTTTAGCACCATATATTTT
.	TRBJ2-2	.	TRBV9	CASSARVAGELFF	TGTGCCAGCAGCGCCCGGGTGGCCGGGGAGCTGTTTTTT
.	TRBJ2-3	.	TRBV21-1	CASSPPRIRASTDTQYF	TGTGCCAGCAGCCCCCCTAGAATCAGAGCTAGCACAGATACGCAGTATTTT
.	TRBJ1-1	.	TRBV6-5	CASSRQGNTEAFF	TGTGCCAGCAGCCGGCAGGGGAACACTGAAGCTTTCTTT
.	TRBJ2-3	once	TRBV19	CASSFRAGGTDTQYF	TGTGCCAGTAGTTTCCGGGCGGGTGGCACAGATACGCAGTATTTT
.	TRBJ1-2	.	TRBV12-2	CASRPSPGGFRRYTF	TGTGCAAGTCGCCCGTCCCCAGGGGGCTTCCGTCGTTACACCTTC
.	TRBJ2-1	.	TRBV5-1	CASSFIFANEQFF	.
.	TRBJ1-1	.	TRBV19	CASKTGLNTEAFF	TGTGCCAGTAAGACAGGACTGAACACTGAAGCTTTCTTT
TRBD2	TRBJ2-5	.	TRBV6-5	CASNRLAGAQETQYF	TGTGCCAGCAATAGGCTAGCGGGGGCGCAAGAGACCCAGTACTTC
.	TRBJ2-3	.	TRBV5-1	CASSPGLHTDTQYF	TGCGCCAGCAGCCCTGGACTGCACACAGATACGCAGTATTTT
TRBD1	TRBJ2-7	.	TRBV27	CASSRTGTGVRSSYEQYF	TGTGCCAGCAGTAGAACCGGGACAGGTGTCCGAAGCTCCTACGAGCAGTACTTC
.	TRBJ1-6	.	TRBV14	CASSLGVSNSPLHF	TGTGCCAGCAGCCTAGGGGTCTCTAATTCACCCCTCCACTTT
.	TRBJ1-2	.	TRBV14	CASSPTGGGTNYGYTF	TGTGCCAGCAGCCCAACAGGCGGGGGGACCAACTATGGCTACACCTTC
.	TRBJ1-2	.	TRBV5-6	CASSIQGNGYTF	TGTGCCAGCAGCATACAGGGAAATGGCTACACCTTC
TRBD2	TRBJ2-1	.	TRBV7-9	CASSLSSGGVNEQFF	TGTGCCAGCAGCTTAAGTAGCGGGGGAGTCAATGAGCAGTTCTTC
TRBD1	TRBJ2-7	.	TRBV7-3	CASSVKTGSYEQYF	TGTGCCAGCAGCGTTAAGACAGGGTCCTACGAGCAGTACTTC
.	TRBJ2-1	.	TRBV7-3	CASSPRVEGGLNNEQFF	TGTGCCAGCAGCCCTAGGGTCGAGGGGGGGCTCAACAATGAGCAGTTCTTC
.	TRBJ2-7	.	TRBV7-8	CASSLRSSPAQQYF	TGTGCCAGCAGCTTAAGGTCTAGCCCGGCGCAGCAGTACTTC
TRBD1	TRBJ1-1	.	TRBV11-2	CASSLRQGVAEAFF	TGTGCCAGCAGCCTCCGACAGGGGGTGGCTGAAGCTTTCTTT
TRBD1	TRBJ1-2	.	TRBV15	CATSREGGTNYGYTF	TGTGCCACCAGCAGAGAAGGGGGCACGAACTATGGCTACACCTTC
.	TRBJ1-2	once	TRBV11-1	CASSPTVTGPHGYTF	TGTGCCAGCAGTCCGACCGTCACAGGGCCCCATGGCTACACCTTC
.	TRBJ2-5	.	TRBV9	CASSVARGQETQYF	TGTGCCAGCAGCGTGGCCAGGGGCCAAGAGACCCAGTACTTC
.	TRBJ1-5	.	TRBV9	CASSPDSFNQPQHF	TGTGCCAGCAGCCCCGACAGCTTCAATCAGCCCCAGCATTTT
.	TRBJ2-2	.	TRBV12-3/TRBV12-4	CASETGGELFF	TGTGCCAGCGAGACAGGCGGGGAGCTGTTTTTT